This T cell receptor (beta chain) comes out of a study of OX40 agonist ivuxolimab in advanced cancers. Study details: Partial responses were observed in three patients, of whom one had hepatocellular carcinoma and two had cutaneous melanoma.

This CDR3 is built from 14 residues. V dropped 5 bases and J dropped 3; count of bases not matched to a gene: 4. Germline CDR1 and CDR2: SGHAT and FQDESV (reference sequence). This table comes from immunoSEQ multiplex PCR, and its TCRdb copy is limited to in-frame clones, with some not included. The sample has roughly 17,000 clones; roughly 72% are singletons. The clonotype originates from an adult with an advanced solid tumor such as melanoma, head and neck, liver or kidney cancer. This specimen consisted of CD4+ or CD8+ T cells sorted from blood, obtained in a trial of the OX40 agonist ivuxolimab. The chain recombines TRBV11-1 with TRBJ2-1; 7 bases are a match to TRBD2. For the CDR3, the DNA is TGTGCCAGCAGCCCGCGGGGGAACTACAATGAGCAGTTCTTC. Translation: CASSPRGNYNEQFF.